This T cell receptor beta chain is drawn from a study of graft-versus-host responses after intestinal transplantation. Study context: Among the recipients, all got anti-thymocyte globulin induction and then tacrolimus and steroids for approximately 3 years.

With regard to this clone: The antigen remains unidentified.

The length of the CDR3 is 15 residues. Germline V lookup: CDR1 KGHSH, CDR2 LQKENI. V dropped 7 bases and J dropped 0 bases, with 15 bases sitting between them. Repertoires were generated with immunoSEQ multiplex PCR, while TCRdb's copy carries only in-frame clones and drops some. This repertoire shows 150,000 or so clones, about 93% found once; its top ten account for around 0.19%. Sample: unstimulated CD4+ T cells sorted from spleen or lymph node cells, taken before intestinal transplant. The origin of this receptor is a human donor who received an intestinal transplant. This chain links TRBV18 with TRBJ1-1, with D possibly TRBD1 on 5 matching bases. The CDR3 region is CASLGGTVMNTEAFF. The CDR3 DNA is TGTGCCAGCTTGGGAGGGACGGTCATGAACACTGAAGCTTTCTTT.